The next 5 T cell receptor beta chains were all read from a single sample in a study of regulatory T cells in long-lasting Graves disease. Building of the TCR beta libraries involved iRepertoire HTBI primers and Arm-PCR of CDR3 regions. TCRdb used MiXCR to reprocess the multiplex PCR reads, holding one entry per CDR3 protein. The top ten hold approximately 20% of the sample, which has just over 600,000 distinct CDR3 sequences, roughly 15% seen once. The sample's time point: newly diagnosed GD, antithyroid drugs for less than 3 months. RNA isolated from PBMCs was used to make the TCR library. This sample was also put to use in a study of T cells in Graves' hyperthyroidism and ophthalmopathy.

The sample was peripheral blood mononuclear cells (PBMCs), taken at new diagnosis, from a patient treated with antithyroid drugs. All receptors come from a woman aged 25 to 39 with Graves disease.

The rearrangement links TRBV20-1 to TRBJ2-7; D is uncertain. The germline V gene encodes CDR1 DFQATT and CDR2 SNEGSKA (reference sequence). V was cut by 3 bases and J by 2 bases, with 14 bases left in between. The CDR3 contains 14 residues. CDR3 DNA: TGCAGTGCTAGTTCGACGGACCTTACCTACGAGCAGTACTTC. Amino acids: CSASSTDLTYEQYF.

The chain has TRBV20-1 and TRBJ2-4; D not certain. Germline lookup yields CDR1 DFQATT and CDR2 SNEGSKA (reference sequence). The CDR3 length is 13 residues. Trimming removed 5 bases at V and 0 bases at J, with 8 bases between. In DNA form, the CDR3 reads TGCAGTGCTCCGAGAGTAGCCAAAAACATTCAGTACTTC. Encoded protein: CSAPRVAKNIQYF.

This clonotype was counted at least ten times. The CDR3 nucleotides are TGTGCCAGTAGTATAGGGGTGAACACTGAAGCTTTCTTT. Translated: CASSIGVNTEAFF. This chain joins TRBV19 and TRBJ1-1; the D is unclear. Germline V lookup: CDR1 LNHDA, CDR2 SQIVND (reference sequence). Trimming removed 1 base from V and 0 bases from J, with 3 bases in between. The CDR3 loop spans 13 amino acids.

V usage is TRBV7-3 and J usage is TRBJ2-3; weak D call: TRBD2 (5 bases). The V gene lost 5 bases and the J gene lost 2 bases, with 14 bases spanning the gap. Germline V lookup: CDR1 SGHTA, CDR2 FQGTGA. The CDR3 extends over 15 amino acids. CDR3 in DNA: TGTGCCAGCAGCCTCTTTGGGGAGCCCACAGATACGCAGTATTTT. It translates to CASSLFGEPTDTQYF.

The sample holds many counts of this clonotype. The chain employs TRBV12-3 or TRBV12-4 and TRBJ2-7; 12 bases map to TRBD2. Trimming took 10 bases from V and 0 from J; bases not matched to a gene: 4. The length of the CDR3 is 14 residues. Here the CDR3 DNA reads TGTGCCACCCGACTAGCGGGGGCCTCCTACGAGCAGTACTTC. As protein: CATRLAGASYEQYF.